The 22 T cell receptor beta chains listed next were all sequenced from one sample in a study of T cells in Graves' hyperthyroidism and ophthalmopathy. There were TCR beta CDR3 regions amplified from RNA transcripts. Initially, a first-round RT-PCR of the TCR CDR3 employed the HTBI primer set. TCRdb processed the multiplex PCR reads anew with MiXCR; each CDR3 protein has one entry. The sample gives some 510,000 distinct CDR3 sequences, 35% to 55% of which show up once; just under 8.5% is in the top ten. Material for sequencing was peripheral blood or thyroid tissue (not recorded which). The source is a woman aged 18-29 years with Graves' hyperthyroidism.

About this clonotype: A much larger clone is a single base away; this may be a read error. The gene calls are TRBV5-1 and TRBJ1-6; D unclear. Germline V gene lookup returns CDR1 SGHRS and CDR2 YFSETQ. The CDR3 runs 14 residues. V was cut by 4 bases and J by 8 bases, with 13 bases left in between. Here the CDR3 DNA reads TGCGCCAGCAGCCAGGCTTCTGGGGATTCACCCCTCCACTTT. Protein product: CASSQASGDSPLHF.

The CDR3 is CATRDSNYGYTF. The CDR3 bases are TGTGCCACCCGGGACAGCAACTATGGCTACACCTTC. The chain couples TRBV10-3 to TRBJ1-2; TRBD1 matches at 7 bases. CDR1 is ENHRY, CDR2 SYGVKD, per germline. CDR3 size: 12 residues. Trimming removed 10 bases from V and 2 bases from J; junction bases left unmatched: 4.

Regarding this clonotype: This may be a read error: a much more frequent sequence differs by one nucleotide. The chain links TRBV29-1 to TRBJ1-1, with D unresolved. Trimming took 4 bases from V and 4 from J, leaving 4 bases between them. The length of the CDR3 is 10 residues. CDR1 and CDR2 from the germline V gene are SQVTM and ANQGSEA. CDR3 bases: TGCAGCGTTGTAGCCACTGAAGCTTTCTTT. Translated: CSVVATEAFF.

The chain is built from TRBV2 and TRBJ2-3, with D perhaps TRBD1 (6 bases). Germline V CDR1 and CDR2: SNHLY, FYNNEI. This CDR3 is 15 amino acids long. Trimming shortened V by 2 bases and J by 2 bases, and 11 bases separated the two germline ends. The CDR3 bases are TGTGCCAGCAGTGAAAACAGGGTTCACACAGATACGCAGTATTTT. The encoded protein is CASSENRVHTDTQYF. The whole variable domain, remainder taken from reference TRBV2 and TRBJ2-3, is EPEVTQTPSHQVTQMGQEVILRCVPISNHLYFYWYRQILGQKVEFLVSFYNNEISEKSEIFDDQFSVERPDGSNFTLKIRSTKLEDSAMYFCASSENRVHTDTQYFGPGTRLTVL.

This chain links TRBV2 with TRBJ1-1, with a weak D call TRBD1 (5 bases). V lost 6 bases, J lost 5 bases, and 13 bases lay in between. This CDR3 contains 13 residues. CDR1 and CDR2 (germline): SNHLY, FYNNEI. The CDR3 loop is CASRGGARTEAFF. The CDR3 nucleotides read TGTGCCAGCAGGGGAGGGGCCAGGACTGAAGCTTTCTTT.

This clonotype has a handful of counts. V gene TRBV20-1 combines with J gene TRBJ2-5, with D uncertain. Trimming left V 3 bases short and J 4 bases short, with 6 bases between. The germline V gene has CDR1 DFQATT and CDR2 SNEGSKA (reference sequence). CDR3 length: 11 amino acids. CDR3 sequence: CSASARETQYF. DNA of the CDR3: TGCAGTGCTAGCGCGAGAGAGACCCAGTACTTC.

The V call is TRBV11-2, the J call TRBJ2-7, with D unclear. The CDR3 extends over 14 amino acids. Looked up from germline, CDR1 is SGHAT and CDR2 is FQNNGV. V lost 6 bases to trimming and J lost 0 bases, with 12 bases between them. The CDR3 sequence is CASSSPGPSYEQYF. CDR3 DNA sequence: TGTGCCAGCAGTTCCCCGGGTCCCTCCTACGAGCAGTACTTC.

The chain is built from TRBV10-3 and TRBJ2-5; 13 positions agree with TRBD2. This CDR3 has 15 residues. V lost 5 bases and J lost 5; bases outside the gene matches: 5. The V gene's germline CDR1 is ENHRY and CDR2 SYGVKD. The CDR3 DNA reads TGTGCCATCAGTCGGACTAGCGGGGGCGGTGAGACCCAGTACTTC. Protein product: CAISRTSGGGETQYF.

The chain couples TRBV2 to TRBJ1-2, with 8 bases identical to TRBD1. V lost 6 bases to trimming and J lost 9 bases; unmatched junction nucleotides: 12. CDR3 length: 14 amino acids. Germline V lookup: CDR1 SNHLY, CDR2 FYNNEI. Written as DNA, the CDR3 is TGTGCCAGCAGCTTACGGCAGGGGGCCGTGAGCTACACCTTC. Amino acids: CASSLRQGAVSYTF.

This clonotype was picked up many times. This rearrangement joins TRBV29-1 to TRBJ2-7, with D possibly being TRBD1 or TRBD2 (5 bases each). Trimming left V 4 bases short and J 3 bases short, with 13 bases between. The CDR3 loop spans 13 amino acids. The V gene's germline CDR1 is SQVTM and CDR2 ANQGSEA. The CDR3 protein is CSVGKRGSYEQYF. In DNA form, the CDR3 reads TGCAGCGTTGGTAAGAGGGGTAGCTACGAGCAGTACTTC.

This rearrangement joins TRBV19 to TRBJ1-1; D perhaps matches TRBD1 (5 bases). The germline V gene encodes CDR1 LNHDA and CDR2 SQIVND (reference sequence). The CDR3 has 14 amino acids. Trimming left V 5 bases short and J 2 bases short, with 12 bases between. In nucleotides, the CDR3 is TGTGCCAGTAGTCCGGGGCCCTTAAACACTGAAGCTTTCTTT. Translating gives CASSPGPLNTEAFF.

V and J are TRBV7-2 and TRBJ2-2; TRBD1 matches at 7 bases. The V segment lost 5 bases and the J segment 3 bases; nucleotides outside the gene matches: 6. Germline CDR1 reads SGHTA; CDR2 reads FQGNSA. The CDR3 loop spans 15 amino acids. The CDR3 DNA reads as TGTGCCAGCAGCCGCCGGGACAGATACACCGGGGAGCTGTTTTTT. Translated, it gives CASSRRDRYTGELFF.

The rearrangement links TRBV9 to TRBJ1-1, with D perhaps matching TRBD1 (5 bases). Germline lookup yields CDR1 SGDLS and CDR2 YYNGEE. V lost 2 bases and J lost 3, with 11 bases in between. This CDR3 is 14 amino acids long. The CDR3 reads CASSVTRDDTEAFF. The CDR3 DNA sequence: TGTGCCAGCAGCGTGACCCGGGACGACACTGAAGCTTTCTTT.

The CDR3 bases are TGTGCCAGCAGCTTTGGACTAGCGGGGAACACCGGGGAGCTGTTTTTT. Encoded protein: CASSFGLAGNTGELFF. The chain is built from TRBV7-2 and TRBJ2-2, with 11 bases that match TRBD2. V was pared by 3 bases and J by 1 base, with 1 base of the junction left unmatched. Per germline, CDR1 SGHTA and CDR2 FQGNSA. CDR3 size: 16 residues.

Details on this clonotype: Since a much larger clone is just one base distant, this may be a read error. The chain has TRBV7-9 and TRBJ2-7; 9 bases are a match to TRBD2. The CDR3 is made up of 15 amino acids. Germline V CDR1 and CDR2: SEHNR, FQNEAQ (reference sequence). The V segment lost 5 bases and the J segment 0 bases; nucleotides outside the gene matches: 5. The DNA of the CDR3 is TGTGCCAGCAGCCAATATAGCGGGAGCTCCTACGAGCAGTACTTC. Translating gives CASSQYSGSSYEQYF.

This clonotype has only a few counts. V gene TRBV12-3 or TRBV12-4 combines with J gene TRBJ2-7; D might be TRBD1 (5 bases). Trimming stripped 7 bases from V and 3 bases from J, with 7 bases between. CDR3 length equals 11 residues. CDR3 nucleotide sequence: TGTGCCAGCAACGACAGCTACGAGCAGTACTTC. It yields the protein CASNDSYEQYF.

This clonotype was counted a few times. V is TRBV6-1 and J is TRBJ2-7, with D possibly TRBD1 on 5 matching bases. Germline CDR1 MNHNS, CDR2 SASEGT. The V end lost 7 bases, the J end lost 5 bases, and 18 bases lay between the germline ends. This CDR3 contains 14 residues. CDR3 coding DNA: TGTGCCAGCACTGACAGACCTCTTTGGAACGAGCAGTACTTC. Its protein product is CASTDRPLWNEQYF.

V usage is TRBV7-9 and J usage is TRBJ1-2; D is ambiguous. V was shortened by 4 bases and J by 11 bases, with 14 bases between the two germline ends. From germline, CDR1 is SEHNR and CDR2 FQNEAQ (reference sequence). This CDR3 contains 12 residues. CDR3 in amino acids: CASSSREGKYTF. The CDR3 region has the DNA TGTGCCAGCAGCTCCCGGGAAGGGAAATACACCTTC.

The genes are TRBV2 and TRBJ1-6, with unresolved D. The V end lost 6 bases, the J end lost 0 bases, and 12 bases lay between the germline ends. The CDR3 runs 16 residues. Germline V gene lookup returns CDR1 SNHLY and CDR2 FYNNEI. CDR3 loop: CASSRRGSSYNSPLHF. The DNA of the CDR3 is TGTGCCAGCAGCCGACGGGGAAGCTCCTATAATTCACCCCTCCACTTT. The entire variable domain, with the rest obtained from reference TRBV2 and TRBJ1-6, is as follows: EPEVTQTPSHQVTQMGQEVILRCVPISNHLYFYWYRQILGQKVEFLVSFYNNEISEKSEIFDDQFSVERPDGSNFTLKIRSTKLEDSAMYFCASSRRGSSYNSPLHFGNGTRLTVT.

This clonotype was seen a few times. The chain is built from TRBV20-1 and TRBJ1-6; a possible D gene is TRBD1 (5 bases). Trimming removed 1 base at V and 6 bases at J, with 13 bases between. The CDR3 sequence is 15 residues long. The germline V gene has CDR1 DFQATT and CDR2 SNEGSKA (reference sequence). The CDR3 here is CSARVHRQPNSPLHF. In DNA, the CDR3 is TGCAGTGCTAGAGTACATAGACAGCCTAATTCACCCCTCCACTTT.

As regards this clonotype: The conserved closing phenylalanine or tryptophan is absent in this CDR3, likely reflecting a read error. CDR3 protein: CAISSGYEQYY. The DNA of the CDR3 is TGTGCCATCAGTTCGGGCTACGAGCAGTACTAC. The chain is built from TRBV10-3 and TRBJ2-7; D call uncertain. The germline gives CDR1 ENHRY, CDR2 SYGVKD. The CDR3 sequence is 11 residues long. Trimming stripped 5 bases from V and 3 bases from J, with 5 bases between.

As to this clonotype: Possible read error: a much larger clone is one base away. CDR3 sequence (DNA): TGTGCCATCAGTGACGTCAGGGATCAGCCCCAGCATTTT. Its translation: CAISDVRDQPQHF. The chain is built from TRBV10-3 and TRBJ1-5; possible D gene TRBD1, 5 bases. Germline CDR1 and CDR2: ENHRY and SYGVKD. V was shortened by 3 bases and J by 5 bases, with 8 bases between the two germline ends. The CDR3 loop spans 13 amino acids.